A selection of T cell receptor beta chains follows, all from one sample in a study of T cells after yellow fever vaccination. TCRdb redid the calling of the 5' RACE reads with MiXCR, one entry per CDR3 protein. This sample has 140,000 to 150,000 distinct CDR3 sequences, with under 7% found just once. Here the sequenced sample was CD4+ T cells sorted from PBMCs, taken 10 days after the yellow fever booster vaccination. The receptors were gathered from a young man who received the YFV17D yellow fever vaccine. Each CDR3 is given with its conserved first and last residue. Only part of the rows carry a size: once, few, many, or a class if the clone is expanded.

many | TRBV6-5 | CASSWGQGVYEQYF
many | TRBV7-2 | CASSFGPNEQFF
- | TRBV12-3/TRBV12-4 | CASSLRGSYGYTF
many | TRBV20-1 | CSARQGGNTGELFF
many | TRBV11-2 | CASSAGPSHIHNEQFF
many | TRBV20-1 | CSASTTQASYGYTF
many | TRBV20-1 | CSATSRASGRSYNEQFF
many | TRBV30 | CAWSVYGQETQYF
few | TRBV11-1 | CASLPYATSGRAYNEQFF
- | TRBV7-7 | CASSQPGLDEQYF
many | TRBV14 | CASSQDIRGYEQYF
- | TRBV7-2 | CASSLQVGTSTYEQYF
- | TRBV13 | CASSLISGNLETQYF
few | TRBV20-1 | CSDSVTSGSTDTQYF
many | TRBV27 | CASSSNRGGTEAFF
- | TRBV10-3 | CAIRRGEDQPQHF
many | TRBV25-1 | CASSESPGADYEQYF
- | TRBV7-3 | CASSLRAGSYRNEQFF
many | TRBV3-1 | CASRRQLSGRTGELFF
many | TRBV12-3/TRBV12-4 | CASSFGTGSSYNSPLHF
many | TRBV12-3/TRBV12-4 | CASRTWGEQYF
many | TRBV3-1 | CASSQDRSSGTEPIAKNIQYF
many | TRBV20-1 | CSARKQGAFEQYF
many | TRBV28 | CASSVIAAGGREQYF
few | TRBV6-1 | CASSTGTASQPQHF
many | TRBV5-6 | CASSYTDTQYF
many | TRBV25-1 | CASSEPAGSTDTQYF
few | TRBV20-1 | CSARRGGVNYGYTF